A selection of T cell receptor beta chains follows, all from one sample in a study of T cell responses to AZD1222 COVID-19 vaccine. Here immunoSEQ multiplex PCR was the method, and the copy in TCRdb shows in-frame clones only, minus some. The top ten hold around 15% of the sample, which has 90,000 to 120,000 clones, about 89% seen once. The source material was peripheral blood, sampled on day 0 of AZD1222 vaccination. The receptors come from an adult in good health. Both conserved end residues are part of each CDR3. The D gene is left open where the match is weak. Clone size is not always given. Where it is, it says once, few, many or a class for expanded clones.

cdr3_length	clone_size	v_call	j_call	d_call	cdr3_aa	cdr3_nt
15	.	TRBV5-1	TRBJ1-5	TRBD1	CASSAGTGGERPQHF	TGCGCCAGCAGCGCTGGGACAGGGGGCGAACGGCCCCAGCATTTT
15	.	TRBV6-2/TRBV6-3	TRBJ1-2	.	CASSYPGGGSYGYTF	TGTGCCAGCAGTTACCCCGGTGGGGGGTCCTATGGCTACACCTTC
12	.	TRBV27	TRBJ1-2	TRBD1	CASRQGAYGYTF	TGTGCCAGCAGGCAGGGGGCTTATGGCTACACCTTC
16	.	TRBV9	TRBJ1-2	.	CASSVGAGRSNYGYTF	TGTGCCAGCAGCGTAGGGGCAGGGCGATCTAACTATGGCTACACCTTC
15	once	TRBV9	TRBJ1-6	TRBD1	CASSMQTGINSPLHF	TGTGCCAGCAGCATGCAGACAGGGATTAATTCACCCCTCCACTTT
13	.	TRBV12-3/TRBV12-4	TRBJ2-7	.	CASSLAWVYEQYF	TGTGCCAGCAGTTTAGCGTGGGTGTACGAGCAGTACTTC
15	.	TRBV24-1	TRBJ2-3	.	CATSDIQPTSDTQYF	TGTGCCACCAGTGACATCCAGCCAACATCAGATACGCAGTATTTT
15	.	TRBV7-9	TRBJ2-5	.	CASTVWGAGQETQYF	TGTGCCAGCACAGTTTGGGGGGCGGGACAAGAGACCCAGTACTTC
14	.	TRBV3-1/TRBV3-2	TRBJ2-5	.	CASSPQGSTGTQYF	TGTGCCAGCAGCCCCCAGGGAAGTACGGGGACCCAGTACTTC
14	few	TRBV2	TRBJ1-5	.	CASSEGWGVQPQHF	TGTGCCAGCAGTGAAGGTTGGGGAGTTCAGCCCCAGCATTTT
16	.	TRBV7-9	TRBJ2-7	.	CASSGRTLRRSYEQYF	TGTGCCAGCAGCGGACGGACTTTACGCCGCTCCTACGAGCAGTACTTC
14	.	TRBV5-1	TRBJ2-2	TRBD1	CASSSDRATGELFF	TGCGCCAGCAGCTCGGACAGGGCCACCGGGGAGCTGTTTTTT
16	.	TRBV6-2/TRBV6-3	TRBJ2-3	.	CASSYSDPGAADTQYF	TGTGCCAGCAGTTACTCGGACCCGGGAGCGGCAGATACGCAGTATTTT
16	.	TRBV18	TRBJ1-3	.	CASSPWDSSSGNTIYF	TGTGCCAGCTCCCCCTGGGACTCAAGCTCTGGAAACACCATATATTTT
13	.	TRBV4-1	TRBJ1-1	.	CASSQDLDREAFF	TGCGCCAGCAGCCAAGATCTCGACAGGGAAGCTTTCTTT
12	.	TRBV7-9	TRBJ2-7	TRBD2	CASETSVYEQYF	TGTGCCAGCGAAACTAGCGTTTACGAGCAGTACTTC
13	.	TRBV6-5	TRBJ2-1	.	CASSYGQRTQEFF	TGTGCCAGCAGTTACGGCCAGCGGACCCAGGAGTTCTTC
14	large	TRBV28	TRBJ1-4	TRBD1	CASSRGQMSEKLFF	TGTGCCAGCAGTAGGGGACAGATGAGTGAAAAACTGTTTTTT
14	.	TRBV6-5	TRBJ1-5	.	CASSRRVRDGPQHF	TGTGCCAGCAGCCGCAGGGTGCGGGACGGGCCCCAGCATTTT
14	.	TRBV4-1	TRBJ2-7	.	CASSLPGQYYEQYF	TGCGCCAGCAGCCTTCCTGGACAGTACTACGAGCAGTACTTC